The clone carrying this T cell receptor beta chain was detected only a few times. What it binds is not known. The entirety of the isolated RNA underwent reverse transcription, so expressed TCRB transcripts were sequenced. Method: immunoSEQ multiplex PCR; TCRdb's copy keeps in-frame clones and lacks some. Among hundreds of thousands of clones, over 13% were seen once, and the ten largest hold approximately 0.039%. On average, the one heparinised blood draw given by each donor was approximately 120 mL. Isolation of CD4+ naive, central memory, regulatory and stem cell-like memory cells was achieved by sorting via CD45RO/CCR7/CD25/CD127/CD95/CD27. The CDR3 sequence is 16 residues long. Germline assignment: CDR1 LNHNV and CDR2 YYDKDF (reference sequence). V lost 1 base and J lost 0, with 11 bases in between. The sample belongs to a study of beta chain features in type 1 diabetes. General study points: A definitive answer on HLA type influencing TCRB rearrangement was not reached here. Among all four CD4+ subsets, Type 1 diabetes patients had TCRB CDR3s that were moderately but significantly shorter.

The sequenced sample was naive CD4+ T cells from blood. This chain joins TRBV15 and TRBJ2-3, with D perhaps TRBD2 (6 bases). The sequence was collected from a man between 18 and 35 years old with type 1 diabetes. The CDR3 region is CATSRGQAGSTDTQYF. DNA of the CDR3: TGTGCCACCAGCAGAGGGCAAGCGGGCAGCACAGATACGCAGTATTTT. The full variable domain, its missing parts supplied by reference TRBV15 and TRBJ2-3, is DAMVIQNPRYQVTQFGKPVTLSCSQTLNHNVMYWYQQKSSQAPKLLFHYYDKDFNNEADTPDNFQSRRPNTSFCFLDIRSPGLGDTAMYLCATSRGQAGSTDTQYFGPGTRLTVL.